This T cell receptor (beta chain) appears in the sequencing data of a study of Ad26.COV2.S vaccination and SARS-CoV-2 variants. Study as a whole: Ad26.COV2.S arm of COV1001 included the donor. The authors gave Ad26.COV2.S intramuscularly, either once or twice 56 days apart.

Treatment of the sample: 19 received Ad26.COV2.S at low or high dose, single or two shots; roughly 5 received placebo; per-sample allocation not given. Sampling was done on day 63 after the first vaccine or placebo injection. Data came from immunoSEQ multiplex PCR; TCRdb stores just in-frame clones and leaves some out. The top ten clones hold approximately 1.5% of a sample with hundreds of thousands of clones, about 89% of them seen once. The clonotype comes from a person between 18 and 65 years old who received the Ad26.COV2.S COVID-19 vaccine or a placebo. The source was peripheral blood, collected in a trial of Ad26.COV2.S vaccine versus placebo.

Here the CDR3 reads CASSSGLASEQFF. CDR3 bases: TGTGCCAGCAGCTCGGGACTAGCTTCTGAGCAGTTCTTC. V usage is TRBV11-1 and J usage is TRBJ2-1; 9 bases match TRBD2. CDR3 length: 13 residues. Trimming removed 4 bases from V and 9 bases from J; junction bases left unmatched: 4. Germline V gene data show CDR1 as SGHAT and CDR2 as FQDESV (reference sequence).